The clone carrying this T cell receptor (beta chain) has a count of ten or more. Its antigen is not identified. The sample is drawn from a study of T cells in Graves' hyperthyroidism and ophthalmopathy. TCR beta CDR3 region amplification was performed from RNA transcripts. First-round RT-PCR with HTBI primers amplified the TCR CDR3 region. TCRdb itself ran the multiplex PCR reads through MiXCR, one entry per CDR3 protein. Of approximately 690,000 distinct CDR3 sequences listed, around 15% are singletons. V was shortened by 5 bases and J by 2 bases, with 8 bases between the two germline ends. This CDR3 is 13 amino acids long. Germline V CDR1 and CDR2: SGHTA, FQGTGA. The study's findings and limits: Most clonotypes expanded in the thyroid (above 0.001) were also present in blood. Through a model of 13 V-J features, ophthalmopathy was separated from stable hyperthyroidism.

The sample consisted of blood. The source is a woman between 45 and 60 years old with Graves' ophthalmopathy. The chain recombines TRBV7-3 with TRBJ2-3, with unresolved D. The CDR3 coding sequence is TGTGCCAGCAGCGCCATTTCCACAGATACGCAGTATTTT. Translating it yields CASSAISTDTQYF.